The sequence of this TCR beta chain was determined in a study of CD8 T cells in Susac syndrome. V trimming: 0 bases; J trimming: 6 bases; junction bases outside the gene matches: 11. Germline V CDR1 and CDR2: LGHNA, YNFKEQ. The CDR3 contains 17 residues. CD8+ and CD4+ T cells from blood underwent TCR beta sequencing. cDNA came from approximately 0.5 to 1 ug RNA primed by random hexamers. An immunoSEQ multiplex PCR generated amplified TCR beta CDR3 products spanning 54 Vbeta and 13 Jbeta. MiXCR, run by TCRdb on the immunoSEQ multiplex PCR reads, gives a single entry per CDR3 protein. The data contain under 300,000 distinct CDR3 sequences, almost 97% of them singletons. The count of this clonotype is one.

The rearrangement joins TRBV4-2 to TRBJ1-2, with 9 bases aligning to TRBD1. Sequenced input: CD4+ T cells from PBMCs. The TCR sequence derives from a human donor with Susac syndrome. The CDR3 region is CASSQEGLGTGKHGYTF. The CDR3 coding sequence is TGTGCCAGCAGCCAAGAAGGTCTTGGGACAGGGAAACATGGCTACACCTTC.